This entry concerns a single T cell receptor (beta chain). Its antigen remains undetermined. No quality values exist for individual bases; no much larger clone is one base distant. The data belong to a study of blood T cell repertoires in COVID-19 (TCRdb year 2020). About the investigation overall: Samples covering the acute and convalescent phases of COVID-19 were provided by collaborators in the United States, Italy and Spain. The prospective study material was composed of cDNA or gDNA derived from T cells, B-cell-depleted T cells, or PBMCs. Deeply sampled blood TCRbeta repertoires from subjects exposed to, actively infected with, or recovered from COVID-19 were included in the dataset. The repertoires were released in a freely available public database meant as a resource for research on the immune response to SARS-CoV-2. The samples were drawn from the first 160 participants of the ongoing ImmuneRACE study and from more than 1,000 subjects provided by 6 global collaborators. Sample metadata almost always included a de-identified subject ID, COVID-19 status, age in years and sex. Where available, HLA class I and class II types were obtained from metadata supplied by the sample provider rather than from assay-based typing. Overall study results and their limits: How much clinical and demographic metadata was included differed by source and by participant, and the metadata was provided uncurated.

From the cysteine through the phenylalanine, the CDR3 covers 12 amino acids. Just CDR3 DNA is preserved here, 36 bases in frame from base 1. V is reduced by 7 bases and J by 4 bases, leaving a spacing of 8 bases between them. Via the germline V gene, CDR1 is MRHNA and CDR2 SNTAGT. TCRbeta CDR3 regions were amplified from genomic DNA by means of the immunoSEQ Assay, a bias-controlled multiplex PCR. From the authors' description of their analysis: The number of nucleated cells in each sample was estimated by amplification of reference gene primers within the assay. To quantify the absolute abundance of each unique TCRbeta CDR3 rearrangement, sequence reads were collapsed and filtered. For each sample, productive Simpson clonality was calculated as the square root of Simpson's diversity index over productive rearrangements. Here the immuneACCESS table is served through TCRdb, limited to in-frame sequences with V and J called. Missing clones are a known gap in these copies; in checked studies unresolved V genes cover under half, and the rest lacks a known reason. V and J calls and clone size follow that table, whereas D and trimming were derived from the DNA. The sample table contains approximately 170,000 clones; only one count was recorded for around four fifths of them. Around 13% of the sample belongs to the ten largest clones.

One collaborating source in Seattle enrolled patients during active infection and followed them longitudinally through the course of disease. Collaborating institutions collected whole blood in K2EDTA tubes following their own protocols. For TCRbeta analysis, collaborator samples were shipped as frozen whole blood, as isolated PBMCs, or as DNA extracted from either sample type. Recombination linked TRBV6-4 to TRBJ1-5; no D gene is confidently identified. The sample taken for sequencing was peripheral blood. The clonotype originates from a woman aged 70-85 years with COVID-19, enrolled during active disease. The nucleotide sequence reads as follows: TGTGCCAGCAACACTAAGAATCAGCCCCAGCATTTT. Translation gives CASNTKNQPQHF.